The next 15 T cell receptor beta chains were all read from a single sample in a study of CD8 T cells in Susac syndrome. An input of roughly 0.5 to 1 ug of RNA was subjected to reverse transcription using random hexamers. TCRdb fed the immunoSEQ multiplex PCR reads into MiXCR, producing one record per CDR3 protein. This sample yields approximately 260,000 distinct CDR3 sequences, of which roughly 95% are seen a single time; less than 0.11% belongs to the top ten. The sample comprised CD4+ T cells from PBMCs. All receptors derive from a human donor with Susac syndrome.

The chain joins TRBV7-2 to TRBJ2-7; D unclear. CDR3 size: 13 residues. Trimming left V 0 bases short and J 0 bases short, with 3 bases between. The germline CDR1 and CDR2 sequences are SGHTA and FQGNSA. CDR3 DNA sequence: TGTGCCAGCAGCTTAGCGGCCTCCTACGAGCAGTACTTC. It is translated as CASSLAASYEQYF.

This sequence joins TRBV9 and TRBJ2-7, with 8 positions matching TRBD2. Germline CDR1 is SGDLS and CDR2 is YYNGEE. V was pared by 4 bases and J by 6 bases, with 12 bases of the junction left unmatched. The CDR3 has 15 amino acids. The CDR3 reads CASSLDLAGPAEQYF. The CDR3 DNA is TGTGCCAGCAGCCTCGATTTAGCGGGACCAGCCGAGCAGTACTTC.

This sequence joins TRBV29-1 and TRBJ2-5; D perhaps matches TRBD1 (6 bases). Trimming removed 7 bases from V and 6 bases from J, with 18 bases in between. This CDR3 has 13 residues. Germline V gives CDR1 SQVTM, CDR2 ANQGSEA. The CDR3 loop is CSGAVGAGKTQYF. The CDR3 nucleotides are TGCAGCGGTGCGGTGGGGGCAGGGAAGACCCAGTACTTC.

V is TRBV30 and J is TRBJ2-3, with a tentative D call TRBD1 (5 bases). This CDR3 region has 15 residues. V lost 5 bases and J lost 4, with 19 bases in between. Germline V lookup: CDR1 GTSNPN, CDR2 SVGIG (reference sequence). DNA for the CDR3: TGTGCCTGGGGTCCTGGGGCCCGGCCTCCAGATACGCAGTATTTT. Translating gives CAWGPGARPPDTQYF.

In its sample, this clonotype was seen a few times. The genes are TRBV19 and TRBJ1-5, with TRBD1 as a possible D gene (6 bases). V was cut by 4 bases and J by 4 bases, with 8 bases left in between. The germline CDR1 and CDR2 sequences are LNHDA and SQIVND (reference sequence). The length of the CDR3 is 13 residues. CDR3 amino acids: CASSTDSNQPQHF. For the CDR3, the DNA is TGTGCCAGTAGTACGGACAGTAATCAGCCCCAGCATTTT.

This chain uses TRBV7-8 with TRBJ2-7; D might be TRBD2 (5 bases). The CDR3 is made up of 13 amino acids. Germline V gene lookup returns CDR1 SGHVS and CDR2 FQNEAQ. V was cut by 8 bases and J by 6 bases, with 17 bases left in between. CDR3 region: CASLGRTRGEQYF. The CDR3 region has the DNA TGTGCCAGCCTAGGACGGACCCGGGGCGAGCAGTACTTC.

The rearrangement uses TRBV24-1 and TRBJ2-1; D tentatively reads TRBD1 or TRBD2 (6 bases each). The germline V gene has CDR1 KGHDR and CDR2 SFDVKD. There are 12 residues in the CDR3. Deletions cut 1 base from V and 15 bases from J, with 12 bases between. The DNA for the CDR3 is TGTGCCACCAGTGATTTCGGGGGCGCGGGGTTCTTC. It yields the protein CATSDFGGAGFF.

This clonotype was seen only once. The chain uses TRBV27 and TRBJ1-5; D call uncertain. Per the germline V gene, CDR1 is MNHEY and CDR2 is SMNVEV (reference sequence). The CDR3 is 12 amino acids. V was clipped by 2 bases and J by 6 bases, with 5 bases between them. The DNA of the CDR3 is TGTGCCAGCAGTTTAATAGGTCAGCCCCAGCATTTT. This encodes CASSLIGQPQHF.

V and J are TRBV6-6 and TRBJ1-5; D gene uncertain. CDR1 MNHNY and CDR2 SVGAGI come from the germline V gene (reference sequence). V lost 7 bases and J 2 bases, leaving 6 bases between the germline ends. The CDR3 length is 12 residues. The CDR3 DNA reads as TGTGCCAGCACAAGGGGCAATCAGCCCCAGCATTTT. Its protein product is CASTRGNQPQHF.

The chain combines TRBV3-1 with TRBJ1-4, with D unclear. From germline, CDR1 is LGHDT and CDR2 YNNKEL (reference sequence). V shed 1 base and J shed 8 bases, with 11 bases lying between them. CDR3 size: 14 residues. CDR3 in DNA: TGTGCCAGCAGCCAAGGCATAACAGCCGAAAAACTGTTTTTT. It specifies CASSQGITAEKLFF.

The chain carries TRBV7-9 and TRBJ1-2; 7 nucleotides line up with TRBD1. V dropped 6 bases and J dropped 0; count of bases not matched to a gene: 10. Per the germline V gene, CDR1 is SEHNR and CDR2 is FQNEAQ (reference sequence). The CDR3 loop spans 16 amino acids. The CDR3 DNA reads TGTGCCAGCAGTTCCCAGACAGGGAGATCTAACTATGGCTACACCTTC. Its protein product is CASSSQTGRSNYGYTF.

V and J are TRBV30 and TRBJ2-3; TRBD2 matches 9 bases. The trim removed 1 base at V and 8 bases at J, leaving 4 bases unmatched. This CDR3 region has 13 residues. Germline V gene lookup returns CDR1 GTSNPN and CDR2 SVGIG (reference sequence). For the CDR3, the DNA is TGTGCCTGGAGTGGTAGCGGGAGAGTTACGCAGTATTTT. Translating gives CAWSGSGRVTQYF.

The CDR3 loop is CASSLDQLGLAGSYEQYF. CDR3 in DNA: TGTGCCAGCAGCTTAGACCAGTTAGGGCTAGCGGGCTCCTACGAGCAGTACTTC. V gene TRBV11-2 combines with J gene TRBJ2-7, with 8 bases that match TRBD2. This CDR3 contains 18 residues. The trim removed 0 bases at V and 0 bases at J, leaving 10 bases unmatched. Per germline, CDR1 SGHAT and CDR2 FQNNGV.

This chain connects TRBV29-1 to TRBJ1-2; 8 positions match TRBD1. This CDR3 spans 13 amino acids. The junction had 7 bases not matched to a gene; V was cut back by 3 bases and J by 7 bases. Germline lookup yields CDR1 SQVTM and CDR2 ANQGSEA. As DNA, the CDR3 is TGCAGCGTTGAGACCCCCGACAGGGGTGGCTACACCTTC. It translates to CSVETPDRGGYTF. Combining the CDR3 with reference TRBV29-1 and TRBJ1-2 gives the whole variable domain SAVISQKPSRDICQRGTSLTIQCQVDSQVTMMFWYRQQPGQSLTLIATANQGSEATYESGFVIDKFPISRPNLTFSTLTVSNMSPEDSSIYLCSVETPDRGGYTFGSGTRLTVV.

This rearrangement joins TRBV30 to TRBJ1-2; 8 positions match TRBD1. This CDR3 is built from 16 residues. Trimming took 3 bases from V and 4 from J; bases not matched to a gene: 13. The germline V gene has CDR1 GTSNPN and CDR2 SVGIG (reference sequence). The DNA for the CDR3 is TGTGCCTGGAGCGAACGGACAGGGACCTACCCCTATGGCTACACCTTC. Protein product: CAWSERTGTYPYGYTF.